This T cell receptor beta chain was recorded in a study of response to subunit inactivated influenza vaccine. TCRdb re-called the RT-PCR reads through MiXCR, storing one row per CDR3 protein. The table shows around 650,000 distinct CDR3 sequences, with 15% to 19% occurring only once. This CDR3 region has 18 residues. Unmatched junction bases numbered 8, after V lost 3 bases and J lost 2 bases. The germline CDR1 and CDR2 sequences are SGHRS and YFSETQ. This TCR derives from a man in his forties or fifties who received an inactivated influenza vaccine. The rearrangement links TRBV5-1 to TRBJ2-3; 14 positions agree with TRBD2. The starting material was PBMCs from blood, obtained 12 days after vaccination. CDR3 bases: TGCGCCAGCAGCTCGGGACTAGCGGGGGAGCCACACACAGATACGCAGTATTTT. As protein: CASSSGLAGEPHTDTQYF.